These 18 T cell receptor beta chains were sequenced from one sample in a study of shared clonotypes between healthy human individuals. Clones were sequenced by immunoSEQ multiplex PCR, and TCRdb holds only the in-frame ones, with some missing. The sample consists of about 1.5 million clones, roughly 96% of them appearing once. Material for sequencing was naive CD4+ T cells sorted from blood. The subset was: CD45RA+ positively selected. These receptor sequences come from a man aged 25 to 40 in good health.

The CDR3 region is CASSALGRAHEQYF. CDR3 coding DNA: TGTGCCAGCAGTGCTCTTGGGAGGGCCCACGAGCAGTACTTC. The V gene is TRBV27, the J gene TRBJ2-7, with TRBD2 matching 7 bases. Germline V gives CDR1 MNHEY, CDR2 SMNVEV (reference sequence). The CDR3 is 14 residues long. The V gene end was trimmed by 5 bases and the J gene end by 5 bases; junction bases not matched to a gene: 9.

This rearrangement joins TRBV18 to TRBJ1-1; 8 bases agree with TRBD1. The germline V gene encodes CDR1 KGHSH and CDR2 LQKENI. This CDR3 comprises 16 residues. The trim removed 1 base at V and 1 base at J, leaving 5 bases unmatched. The CDR3 DNA is TGTGCCAGCTCACCACTCCAGGGGGCTGCGAACACTGAAGCTTTCTTT. It yields the protein CASSPLQGAANTEAFF.

The chain has TRBV7-2 and TRBJ2-7; 9 nucleotides agree with TRBD2. The germline CDR1 and CDR2 sequences are SGHTA and FQGNSA. This CDR3 is built from 16 residues. V lost 4 bases to trimming and J lost 9 bases; unmatched junction nucleotides: 16. CDR3 protein: CASSSLAKGLAGWQYF. As DNA, the CDR3 is TGTGCCAGCAGCTCACTTGCAAAGGGACTAGCAGGCTGGCAGTACTTC. Based on the CDR3 plus reference TRBV7-2 and TRBJ2-7, the full variable domain is GAGVSQSPSNKVTEKGKDVELRCDPISGHTALYWYRQSLGQGLEFLIYFQGNSAPDKSGLPSDRFSAERTGGSVSTLTIQRTQQEDSAVYLCASSSLAKGLAGWQYFGPGTRLTVT.

This chain uses TRBV4-3 with TRBJ2-1, with D unclear. Between the trimmed V and J ends, which lost 3 bases and 8 bases, there was a span of 17 bases. This CDR3 is built from 15 residues. Germline CDR1 and CDR2: LGHNA and YSLEER. This CDR3 reads CASSQATTYLYEQFF. The CDR3 bases are TGCGCCAGCAGCCAGGCTACCACTTACTTGTATGAGCAGTTCTTC.

Turning to this clone: This sample also contains other DNA sequences that code for the same CDR3. This rearrangement joins TRBV18 to TRBJ2-3, with 7 bases that match TRBD2. Germline V CDR1 and CDR2: KGHSH, LQKENI. The J segment lost 3 bases and the V segment lost 3 bases, leaving 6 bases of the junction unmatched. The CDR3 has 15 amino acids. In nucleotides, the CDR3 is TGTGCCAGCTCACCCTCCCTAGCGGAGACAGATACGCAGTATTTT. This encodes CASSPSLAETDTQYF.

The chain links TRBV2 to TRBJ2-7, with D perhaps TRBD1 (6 bases). Germline CDR1 reads SNHLY; CDR2 reads FYNNEI. CDR3 length equals 11 residues. Trimming removed 4 bases at V and 12 bases at J, with 13 bases between. The DNA of the CDR3 is TGTGCCAGCAGTGGGGGACAAGAAACGTACTTC. It is translated as CASSGGQETYF.

This chain connects TRBV11-2 to TRBJ1-1; the D gene is possibly TRBD1 (5 bases). The CDR3 runs to 14 residues. V was cut by 1 base and J by 1 base, with 7 bases left in between. The germline V gene has CDR1 SGHAT and CDR2 FQNNGV. As DNA, the CDR3 is TGTGCCAGCAGCTTAGTTGGACAGAACACTGAAGCTTTCTTT. Translating gives CASSLVGQNTEAFF.

On this clone itself: One junction end does not reproduce the germline sequence, and a read error may be involved. The J gene is TRBJ2-1, the V gene TRBV28; either TRBD1 or TRBD2 may supply D (5 bases each). Germline CDR1 reads MDHEN; CDR2 reads SYDVKM. The CDR3 totals 18 residues. The CDR3 nucleotides read TGTGCCAGCAGTCCGCATCAAGGTAGGGGAGTCTCCCACAATGAGCAGTTCTTC. Translated, it gives CASSPHQGRGVSHNEQFF.

This sequence joins TRBV5-4 and TRBJ2-5; 7 positions agree with TRBD2. This CDR3 is 15 amino acids long. Germline loops: CDR1 SGHNT, CDR2 YYREEE (reference sequence). Trimming cost V 4 bases and J 2 bases; bases outside gene matches: 8. The CDR3 coding sequence is TGTGCCAGCAGCACCCGAGGCGGGAGTCAAGAGACCCAGTACTTC. It encodes CASSTRGGSQETQYF.

With regard to this clone: Other DNA sequences in this sample translate to the same CDR3. This chain joins TRBV5-1 and TRBJ2-5; possibly TRBD1 or TRBD2 for D (5 bases each). Germline V gene data show CDR1 as SGHRS and CDR2 as YFSETQ. The CDR3 extends over 14 amino acids. V gave up 0 bases and J gave up 2 bases, with 8 bases separating them. The CDR3 DNA follows: TGCGCCAGCAGCTTGGAGGGACCGCAAGAGACCCAGTACTTC. It specifies CASSLEGPQETQYF.

The CDR3 reads CASSWTGVGQPQHF. As DNA, the CDR3 is TGCGCCAGCAGCTGGACAGGGGTCGGTCAGCCCCAGCATTTT. The chain uses TRBV5-1 and TRBJ1-5, with 9 bases lining up with TRBD1. Trimming at V came to 3 bases and at J to 6 bases, leaving 4 bases not matched to a gene. The germline CDR1 and CDR2 sequences are SGHRS and YFSETQ. This CDR3 is built from 14 residues.

This rearrangement joins TRBV19 to TRBJ2-7; 10 bases fit TRBD2. This CDR3 spans 14 amino acids. The junction had 3 bases not matched to a gene; V was cut back by 4 bases and J by 3 bases. The germline V gene encodes CDR1 LNHDA and CDR2 SQIVND (reference sequence). The CDR3 DNA is TGTGCCAGTAGTAGCAGGACTAGCGGCTACGAGCAGTACTTC. This sequence encodes CASSSRTSGYEQYF.

The rearrangement joins TRBV5-4 to TRBJ2-6; D remains ambiguous. The germline gives CDR1 SGHNT, CDR2 YYREEE (reference sequence). CDR3 length: 14 amino acids. The V end lost 0 bases, the J end lost 4 bases, and 5 bases lay between the germline ends. The CDR3 reads CASSLGYGANVLTF. CDR3 sequence (DNA): TGTGCCAGCAGCTTGGGGTACGGGGCCAACGTCCTGACTTTC. Full variable domain (outside the CDR3, taken from reference TRBV5-4 and TRBJ2-6): ETGVTQSPTHLIKTRGQQVTLRCSSQSGHNTVSWYQQALGQGPQFIFQYYREEENGRGNFPPRFSGLQFPNYSSELNVNALELDDSALYLCASSLGYGANVLTFGAGSRLTVL.

The genes are TRBV7-3 and TRBJ2-1, with a tentative D call TRBD2 (6 bases). Germline V gene data show CDR1 as SGHTA and CDR2 as FQGTGA. V lost 2 bases and J 7 bases, leaving 9 bases between the germline ends. This CDR3 is built from 13 residues. In DNA, the CDR3 is TGTGCCAGCAGCTTAGGGGGAGGTAATGAGCAGTTCTTC. It is translated as CASSLGGGNEQFF.

This clone was detected once. The genes are TRBV6-6 and TRBJ2-1; 10 positions match TRBD2. J lost 9 bases, V lost 6 bases, and 11 bases had no gene match. In germline, CDR1 is MNHNY, CDR2 SVGAGI (reference sequence). The CDR3 sequence is 15 residues long. Here the CDR3 DNA reads TGTGCCAGCAGCCGGGCGGCTAGCGGGAGAGCTGAGCAGTTCTTC. Translation gives CASSRAASGRAEQFF.

The genes are TRBV27 and TRBJ2-7; 10 bases are a match to TRBD1. The CDR3 length is 16 residues. Unmatched junction bases numbered 11, after V lost 5 bases and J lost 4 bases. Germline V gene lookup returns CDR1 MNHEY and CDR2 SMNVEV (reference sequence). The DNA of the CDR3 is TGTGCCAGCAGTCGACCCGGGACAGGGGCGGGGTACGAGCAGTACTTC. Translating gives CASSRPGTGAGYEQYF.

The rearrangement joins TRBV5-6 to TRBJ2-1; TRBD1 matches 9 bases. The CDR3 covers 14 residues. The germline gives CDR1 SGHDT, CDR2 YYEEEE. The trim removed 3 bases at V and 6 bases at J, leaving 4 bases unmatched. CDR3: CASSSPTGGNEQFF. CDR3 in DNA: TGTGCCAGCAGCTCCCCGACAGGGGGCAATGAGCAGTTCTTC.

The CDR3 DNA sequence: TGTGCCAGCAGTTTAAACGGTCGGTTCGCGGGAAACACCATATATTTT. This codes for CASSLNGRFAGNTIYF. The chain joins TRBV27 to TRBJ1-3; D is unresolved. Between the trimmed V and J ends, which lost 2 bases and 4 bases, there was a span of 15 bases. This CDR3 is built from 16 residues. CDR1 MNHEY and CDR2 SMNVEV come from the germline V gene (reference sequence).